This T cell receptor (beta chain) appears in the sequencing data of a study of early T cells in non-severe SARS-CoV-2 infection (dated by TCRdb to about 2021). About the investigation overall: Because TCR sequencing was done on bulk RNA from unsorted whole blood, the alpha and beta chains could not be paired. What the authors observed across the whole study: VDJdb matching was skewed toward anti-spike CD8 responses, so virus-specific expansions were likely underestimated and private and CD4 specificities were missed.

The study was a case-control design nested within a healthcare worker cohort in London, UK, with weekly nasopharyngeal swab PCR tests and blood sampling. Healthcare workers were recruited between 23 and 31 March 2020, during the week of the UK lockdown, and were followed weekly for up to 16 weeks. The cysteine opens and the phenylalanine closes a CDR3 of 16 amino acids. Only the CDR3 portion is preserved as DNA: 48 bases, with reading frame beginning at the first base. Regarding this clonotype: Its antigen target is currently unknown. Base qualities were left out, and no much larger clone turns up one base away.

Library prep was done by 5' RACE. Instrument on record: NextSeq 500. The TCR library protocol attached unique molecular identifiers to individual cDNA molecules to correct for sequencing error and PCR bias. TCR alpha and beta chains were both sequenced, and the abundances of alpha and beta sequences in each sample were closely correlated with each other. Concerning the study's data processing: V gene, J gene and CDR3 annotation of TCR sequences was performed with Decombinator V4. TCRs were defined as expanded if a significant change between any two time points was detected under a Poisson model with p below 0.0001. TCR abundances were normalised to the total number of TCRs sequenced in each sample and reported as counts per million. TRAV1-2 paired with TRAJ12, TRAJ20 or TRAJ33 defined MAIT TCRs, while TRAV10 paired with TRAJ18 defined iNKT TCRs. VDJdb, accessed on 1 November 2021, was searched for TCRs annotated for CMV, EBV and SARS-CoV-2, and TCRs annotated for more than one antigen were excluded. TCRdb itself trimmed the public reads at Q25 with fastp, ran MiXCR and retained productive beta chains. CDR3 protein sequences are deduplicated, and each keeps its most common genes and DNA. TCRdb's processing, not the authors', yielded these V and J calls. The sample includes more than 95,000 distinct CDR3 sequences, with about 15% observed a single time. Together, the top ten hold 21% of the sample.

The sample comprised whole blood. The chain joins TRBV21-1 to TRBJ1-1; the table's D call TRBD1 went unverified against the DNA. TRBV21-1 is given as a pseudogene. The clonotype was recovered from an adult who was a healthcare worker with PCR-confirmed SARS-CoV-2 infection or an uninfected control (not recorded which). The bases read TGTGCCAGCAGCAAAGTGCCGAGGGGGCCCGGCACTGAAGCTTTCTTT. It encodes CASSKVPRGPGTEAFF.